This T cell receptor beta chain emerged from a study of lymphopenia after photon versus proton radiotherapy. The protocol was immunoSEQ multiplex PCR, while the TCRdb copy is restricted to in-frame clones and leaves out a portion. Among 20,000 to 25,000 clones, over 90% were seen once, and the ten largest hold about 10%. Notes on the study in general: In patients who died, overall survival fell as post-nadir TCR diversity dropped more. Under photons, naive T cells and diversity fell while effector/memory populations rose.

V was clipped by 2 bases and J by 5 bases, with 18 bases between them. Per germline, CDR1 SNHLY and CDR2 FYNNEI. The CDR3 is made up of 16 amino acids. A single count supports this clone. Its matching antigen is unknown. The rearrangement uses TRBV2 and TRBJ2-5; the D call may be TRBD1 or TRBD2 (5 bases each). The sample in question was peripheral blood, obtained from a patient treated with proton-based radiotherapy. This TCR was sampled from a woman aged 70 to 79 with pancreatic cancer. Some clones in this sample may be carry-over from other donors' samples. The DNA for the CDR3 is TGTGCCAGCAGTGAAATTCTATCAGGGTCGGGGGAGACCCAGTACTTC. It codes for CASSEILSGSGETQYF.